The next 25 T cell receptor beta chains were all read from a single sample in a study of blood T cell repertoires in COVID-19. TCRdb's copy holds only in-frame clones and misses some; the assay was immunoSEQ multiplex PCR. The data contain some 360,000 clones, approximately 89% of them singletons. The sequenced material came from peripheral blood. Source of these receptors: a woman between 55 and 75 years old with COVID-19, enrolled during active disease.

V is TRBV6-5 and J is TRBJ2-7, with 9 bases that match TRBD1. J gave up 3 bases and V 7 bases, and 10 bases lay outside the gene matches. Germline loops: CDR1 MNHEY, CDR2 SVGAGI. This CDR3 is 15 amino acids long. CDR3 protein: CASNLRPGQGYEQYF. The CDR3 bases are TGTGCCAGCAACCTCAGACCGGGACAGGGCTACGAGCAGTACTTC.

The chain has TRBV4-1 and TRBJ2-1; 8 bases fit TRBD2. With V trimmed by 8 bases and J by 0 bases, 9 bases remained unmatched. Germline V gene lookup returns CDR1 MGHRA and CDR2 YSYEKL. The length of the CDR3 is 16 residues. Here the CDR3 DNA reads TGCGCCAGCCAGAGGGGAGCGGGGGTCTCCTACAATGAGCAGTTCTTC. Protein sequence: CASQRGAGVSYNEQFF.

This rearrangement joins TRBV13 to TRBJ1-2; D perhaps matches TRBD1 (6 bases). Deletions cut 5 bases from V and 4 bases from J, with 20 bases between. Germline V CDR1 and CDR2: PRHDT, FYEKMQ (reference sequence). The CDR3 has 16 residues. As DNA, the CDR3 is TGTGCCAGCAGCCGAAGTGGGGGCCCCCTGAGCTATGGCTACACCTTC. Residues: CASSRSGGPLSYGYTF.

The chain has TRBV3-1 (or the pseudogene TRBV3-2) and TRBJ1-2; TRBD1 matches at 8 bases. From germline, CDR1 is LGHDT and CDR2 YNNKEL (reference sequence). CDR3 size: 15 residues. Losses at the gene ends were 2 bases for V and 0 bases for J; bases not matched to a gene: 2. CDR3 in amino acids: CASSQQGATNYGYTF. DNA of the CDR3: TGTGCCAGCAGCCAACAGGGGGCCACTAACTATGGCTACACCTTC.

In this sample, this clone turned up once. The genes are TRBV7-9 and TRBJ1-6; the D gene is possibly TRBD1 (5 bases). This CDR3 has 13 amino acids. V was shortened by 6 bases and J by 4 bases, with 7 bases between the two germline ends. The germline V gene has CDR1 SEHNR and CDR2 FQNEAQ (reference sequence). CDR3 DNA: TGTGCCAGCAGGACAGAATATAATTCACCCCTCCACTTT. Translating it yields CASRTEYNSPLHF.

The chain employs TRBV9 and TRBJ2-7; TRBD1 matches 8 bases. Germline V gene lookup returns CDR1 SGDLS and CDR2 YYNGEE. This CDR3 spans 14 amino acids. V lost 4 bases, J lost 2 bases, and 5 bases stayed unmatched. The CDR3 region is CASSPPDRAYEQYF. As DNA, the CDR3 is TGTGCCAGCAGCCCGCCGGACAGGGCCTACGAGCAGTACTTC.

This clone was seen only once. V gene TRBV19 combines with J gene TRBJ2-7; D possibly corresponds to TRBD2 (6 bases). Trimming shortened V by 4 bases and J by 6 bases, and 22 bases separated the two germline ends. The germline CDR1 and CDR2 sequences are LNHDA and SQIVND (reference sequence). The CDR3 has 16 amino acids. CDR3 nucleotide sequence: TGTGCCAGTAGTACTCGAACCGGGACTTTGATTCGCGAGCAGTACTTC. Translating gives CASSTRTGTLIREQYF.

This chain uses TRBV7-6 with TRBJ2-1, with 8 bases matching TRBD2. The CDR3 extends over 17 amino acids. The J segment lost 4 bases and the V segment lost 1 base, leaving 9 bases of the junction unmatched. Germline CDR1 is SGHVS and CDR2 is FNYEAQ. The CDR3 sequence is CASSLGPGGAEYNEQFF. CDR3 in DNA: TGTGCCAGCAGCTTAGGGCCCGGGGGGGCCGAGTACAATGAGCAGTTCTTC.

V and J are TRBV6-5 and TRBJ1-6; D call uncertain. CDR1 is MNHEY and CDR2 is SVGAGI in the germline V gene. The CDR3 runs to 14 residues. V was clipped by 6 bases and J by 9 bases, with 15 bases between them. In nucleotides, the CDR3 is TGTGCCAGCAGGGGTTGGGCAGTGGGTTCACCCCTCCACTTT. This sequence encodes CASRGWAVGSPLHF.

This clone has more than one count but fewer than ten. The V gene is TRBV12-5, the J gene TRBJ1-1; D unclear. The CDR3 is 14 residues long. CDR1 is LGHNT and CDR2 is FRNRAP in the germline V gene. V was shortened by 3 bases and J by 2 bases, with 10 bases between the two germline ends. The CDR3 coding sequence is TGTGCTAGTGGTTTTTGGCAGATTAACACTGAAGCTTTCTTT. Translating it yields CASGFWQINTEAFF.

The chain combines TRBV18 with TRBJ2-7; D gene ambiguous. The V gene lost 3 bases and the J gene lost 3 bases, with 12 bases spanning the gap. Germline CDR1 is KGHSH and CDR2 is LQKENI. This CDR3 region has 14 residues. This CDR3 is CASSPGSLDYEQYF. CDR3 nucleotide sequence: TGTGCCAGCTCACCGGGTAGCCTGGACTACGAGCAGTACTTC. Together with reference TRBV18 and TRBJ2-7, the CDR3 gives the full variable domain: NAGVMQNPRHLVRRRGQEARLRCSPMKGHSHVYWYRQLPEEGLKFMVYLQKENIIDESGMPKERFSAEFPKEGPSILRIQQVVRGDSAAYFCASSPGSLDYEQYFGPGTRLTVT.

The gene calls are TRBV5-5 and TRBJ1-5; D is perhaps TRBD1 (6 bases). Per the germline V gene, CDR1 is SGHKS and CDR2 is YYEKEE (reference sequence). The V and J ends lost 0 bases and 6 bases respectively, with 16 bases between them. The CDR3 runs 16 residues. The chain's CDR3 is CASSLVATGYPQPQHF. The DNA for the CDR3 is TGTGCCAGCAGCTTGGTAGCCACAGGGTATCCTCAGCCCCAGCATTTT.

The CDR3 is CASSKGDGADEQYF. CDR3 coding DNA: TGTGCCAGTAGTAAAGGGGATGGCGCAGACGAGCAGTACTTC. The J gene is TRBJ2-7, the V gene TRBV19, with D perhaps matching TRBD1 (5 bases). The CDR3 totals 14 residues. V gave up 4 bases and J gave up 5 bases, with 15 bases separating them. Germline V gives CDR1 LNHDA, CDR2 SQIVND (reference sequence).

The genes are TRBV12-3 or TRBV12-4 and TRBJ2-1, with 7 bases that match TRBD1. J gave up 9 bases and V 5 bases, and 7 bases lay outside the gene matches. The CDR3 runs to 13 residues. CDR3 nucleotide sequence: TGTGCCAGCAGTGCTACAGGGGACGGTGAGCAGTTCTTC. Translated, it gives CASSATGDGEQFF.

The chain links TRBV9 to TRBJ2-5; maybe TRBD2 (5 bases). Germline V gene sequence: CDR1 SGDLS, CDR2 YYNGEE. The V end was cut by 3 bases, the J end by 0 bases, with 15 bases between. The CDR3 covers 16 residues. Here the CDR3 reads CASSAGSNMYQETQYF. The CDR3 bases are TGTGCCAGCAGCGCGGGGTCGAACATGTACCAAGAGACCCAGTACTTC.

This clone was observed a handful of times. The chain recombines TRBV6-5 with TRBJ2-2; 8 positions match TRBD1. The CDR3 loop spans 15 amino acids. Trimming took 4 bases from V and 5 from J; bases not matched to a gene: 6. CDR1 and CDR2 from the germline V gene are MNHEY and SVGAGI. This chain's CDR3 is CASSSDRGGTGELFF. DNA of the CDR3: TGTGCCAGCAGTTCCGACAGGGGTGGGACCGGGGAGCTGTTTTTT.

This clone was observed once. This sequence joins TRBV6-4 and TRBJ1-1; D not certain. Germline V CDR1 and CDR2: MRHNA, SNTAGT. The CDR3 sequence is 14 residues long. Between the trimmed V and J ends, which lost 8 bases and 5 bases, there was a span of 18 bases. The CDR3 protein is CASLMTGGRTEAFF. CDR3 coding DNA: TGTGCCAGCCTCATGACCGGCGGAAGGACTGAAGCTTTCTTT.

This clone was seen a handful of times. The rearrangement joins TRBV19 to TRBJ2-5; 14 nucleotides match TRBD2. With 10 bases clipped from V and 5 bases from J, the junction kept 12 bases outside the gene matches. The CDR3 covers 16 residues. Germline values: CDR1 LNHDA, CDR2 SQIVND (reference sequence). The CDR3 DNA reads TGTGCCACCAAAAGGGGGACTAGCGGGGGTCTGGAGACCCAGTACTTC. Residues: CATKRGTSGGLETQYF.

The rearrangement uses TRBV2 and TRBJ1-2; D possibly corresponds to TRBD1 (5 bases). Germline CDR1 is SNHLY and CDR2 is FYNNEI. The length of the CDR3 is 13 residues. Trimming pared 4 bases from V and 5 bases from J, leaving 11 bases between. For the CDR3, the DNA is TGTGCCAGCAGTGCCTACCGACAGTATGGCTACACCTTC. This gives the protein CASSAYRQYGYTF.

V gene TRBV28 combines with J gene TRBJ1-1; the match to TRBD1 covers 10 bases. V shed 2 bases, J shed 3 bases, and the junction held 12 bases outside the gene matches. CDR1 MDHEN and CDR2 SYDVKM come from the germline V gene. This CDR3 comprises 18 residues. CDR3 loop: CASSLPLGQGNEDTEAFF. The CDR3 coding sequence is TGTGCCAGCAGTTTACCCCTGGGACAGGGGAACGAGGACACTGAAGCTTTCTTT.

This clone was seen a single time. The chain couples TRBV9 to TRBJ2-5; 16 bases are a match to TRBD2. V dropped 4 bases and J dropped 4; count of bases not matched to a gene: 10. This CDR3 is 18 amino acids long. Germline lookup yields CDR1 SGDLS and CDR2 YYNGEE. The CDR3 bases are TGTGCCAGCAGCTTCGGGACTAGCGGGGGGGCCGCCAGAGAGACCCAGTACTTC. It is translated as CASSFGTSGGAARETQYF.

The chain has TRBV6-5 and TRBJ1-2; no reliable D call. The V gene's germline CDR1 is MNHEY and CDR2 SVGAGI. The length of the CDR3 is 12 residues. Deletions cut 2 bases from V and 8 bases from J, with 9 bases between. The DNA for the CDR3 is TGTGCCAGCAGTTACACCGGAGGCGGCTACACCTTC. Encoded protein: CASSYTGGGYTF.

This clone appeared a single time. This chain connects TRBV19 to TRBJ2-2; D perhaps matches TRBD2 (6 bases). V dropped 6 bases and J dropped 2 bases, with 10 bases sitting between them. CDR1 is LNHDA, CDR2 SQIVND, per germline (reference sequence). The length of the CDR3 is 14 residues. DNA of the CDR3: TGTGCCAGTAGGTGGCGGGAAAACACCGGGGAGCTGTTTTTT. The encoded protein is CASRWRENTGELFF.

V is TRBV9 and J is TRBJ2-3; 11 bases are shared with TRBD2. V lost 3 bases to trimming and J lost 5 bases; unmatched junction nucleotides: 14. From germline, CDR1 is SGDLS and CDR2 YYNGEE. The CDR3 runs to 18 residues. CDR3 nucleotides: TGTGCCAGCAGCGCCCTGGGGATAGCGGGGGGGCCGGTAGATACGCAGTATTTT. Translated, it gives CASSALGIAGGPVDTQYF.

The chain uses TRBV3-1 (or the pseudogene TRBV3-2) and TRBJ1-3, with 8 bases matching TRBD1. The V segment lost 8 bases and the J segment 3 bases; nucleotides outside the gene matches: 3. Germline CDR1 is LGHDT and CDR2 is YNNKEL (reference sequence). The CDR3 consists of 13 residues. CDR3 protein: CASRGTGGNTIYF. The CDR3 DNA reads as TGTGCCAGCCGCGGGACAGGTGGAAACACCATATATTTT.